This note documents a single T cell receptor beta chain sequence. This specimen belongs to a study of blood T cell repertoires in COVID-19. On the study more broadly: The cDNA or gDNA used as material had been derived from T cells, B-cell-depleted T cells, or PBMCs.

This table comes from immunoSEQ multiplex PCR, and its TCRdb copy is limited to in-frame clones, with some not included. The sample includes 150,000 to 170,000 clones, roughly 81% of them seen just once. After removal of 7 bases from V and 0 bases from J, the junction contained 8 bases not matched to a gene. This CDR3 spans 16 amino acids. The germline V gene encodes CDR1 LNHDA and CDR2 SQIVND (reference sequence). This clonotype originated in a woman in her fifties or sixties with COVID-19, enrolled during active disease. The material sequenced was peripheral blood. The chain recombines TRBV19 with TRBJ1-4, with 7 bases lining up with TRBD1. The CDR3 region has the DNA TGTGCCAGTAAAGGGGGCCATGGAGCAACTAATGAAAAACTGTTTTTT. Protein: CASKGGHGATNEKLFF.